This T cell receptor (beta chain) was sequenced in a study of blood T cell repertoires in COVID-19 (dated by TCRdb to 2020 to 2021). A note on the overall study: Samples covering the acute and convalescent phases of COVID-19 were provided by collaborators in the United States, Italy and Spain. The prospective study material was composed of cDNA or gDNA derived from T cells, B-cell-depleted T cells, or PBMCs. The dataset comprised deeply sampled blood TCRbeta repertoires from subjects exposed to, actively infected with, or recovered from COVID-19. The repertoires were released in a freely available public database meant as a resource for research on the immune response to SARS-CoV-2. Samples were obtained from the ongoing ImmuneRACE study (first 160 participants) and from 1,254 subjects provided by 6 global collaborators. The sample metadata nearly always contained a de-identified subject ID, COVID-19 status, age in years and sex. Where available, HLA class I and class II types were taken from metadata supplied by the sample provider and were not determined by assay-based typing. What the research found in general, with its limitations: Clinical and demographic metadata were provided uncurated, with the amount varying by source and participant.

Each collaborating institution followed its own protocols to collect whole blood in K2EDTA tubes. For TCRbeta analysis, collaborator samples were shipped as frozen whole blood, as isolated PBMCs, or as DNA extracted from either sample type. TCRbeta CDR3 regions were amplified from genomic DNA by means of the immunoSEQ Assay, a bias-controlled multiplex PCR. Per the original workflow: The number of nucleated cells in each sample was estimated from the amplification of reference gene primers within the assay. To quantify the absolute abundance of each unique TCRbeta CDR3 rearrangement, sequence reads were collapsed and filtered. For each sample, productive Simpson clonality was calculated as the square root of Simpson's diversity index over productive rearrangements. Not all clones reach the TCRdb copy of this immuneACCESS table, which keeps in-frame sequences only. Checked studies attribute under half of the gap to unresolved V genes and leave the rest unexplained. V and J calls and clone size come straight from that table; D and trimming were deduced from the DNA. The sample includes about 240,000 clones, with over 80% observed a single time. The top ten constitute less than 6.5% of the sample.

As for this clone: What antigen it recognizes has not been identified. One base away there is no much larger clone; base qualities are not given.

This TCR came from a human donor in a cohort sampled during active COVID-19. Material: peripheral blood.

The CDR3 has the sequence CASSQADTAMRQFF. The nucleotide sequence is given as TGCGCCAGCAGCCAGGCGGACACTGCAATGAGACAGTTCTTC. The V and J genes are TRBV5-1 and TRBJ2-1, with a tentative D gene TRBD1 over 5 matching bases. Taken from cysteine to phenylalanine, the CDR3 has 14 residues. Just CDR3 DNA is preserved here, 42 bases in frame from base 1. CDR1 and CDR2, per the germline V gene, are SGHRS and YFSETQ. V loses 4 bases, J loses 13 bases, and the germline ends lie 21 bases apart.